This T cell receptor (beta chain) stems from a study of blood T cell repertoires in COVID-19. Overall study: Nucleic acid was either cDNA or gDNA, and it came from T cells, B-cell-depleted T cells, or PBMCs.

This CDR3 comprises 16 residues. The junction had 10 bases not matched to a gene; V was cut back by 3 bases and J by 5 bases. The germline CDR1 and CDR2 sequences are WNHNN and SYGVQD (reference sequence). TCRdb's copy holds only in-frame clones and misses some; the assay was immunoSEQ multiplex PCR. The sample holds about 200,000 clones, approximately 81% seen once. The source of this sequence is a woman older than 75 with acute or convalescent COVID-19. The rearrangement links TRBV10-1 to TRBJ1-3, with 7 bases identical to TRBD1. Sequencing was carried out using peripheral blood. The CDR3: CASSDGQATGRNTIYF. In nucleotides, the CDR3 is TGCGCCAGCAGTGATGGACAGGCCACTGGAAGAAACACCATATATTTT.